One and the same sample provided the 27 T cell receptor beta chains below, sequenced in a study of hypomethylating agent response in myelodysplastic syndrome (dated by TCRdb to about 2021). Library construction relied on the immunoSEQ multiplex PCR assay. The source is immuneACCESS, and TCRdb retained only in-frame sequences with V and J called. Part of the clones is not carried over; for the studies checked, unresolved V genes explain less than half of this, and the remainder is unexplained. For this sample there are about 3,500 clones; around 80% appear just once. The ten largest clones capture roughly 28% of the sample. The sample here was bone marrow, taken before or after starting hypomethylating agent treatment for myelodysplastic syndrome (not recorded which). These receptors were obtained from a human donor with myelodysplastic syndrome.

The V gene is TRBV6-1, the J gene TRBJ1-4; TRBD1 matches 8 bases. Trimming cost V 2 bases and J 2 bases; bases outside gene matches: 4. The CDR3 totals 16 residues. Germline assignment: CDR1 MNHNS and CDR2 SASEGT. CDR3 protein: CASSEQGTGTNEKLFF. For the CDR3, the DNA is TGTGCCAGCAGTGAACAAGGGACAGGCACTAATGAAAAACTGTTTTTT.

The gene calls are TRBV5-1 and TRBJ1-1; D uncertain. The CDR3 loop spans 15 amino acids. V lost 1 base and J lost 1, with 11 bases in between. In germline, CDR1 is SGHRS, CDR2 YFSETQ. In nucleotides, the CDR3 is TGCGCCAGCAGCTTGTGGCCAGGAGGGAACACTGAAGCTTTCTTT. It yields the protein CASSLWPGGNTEAFF.

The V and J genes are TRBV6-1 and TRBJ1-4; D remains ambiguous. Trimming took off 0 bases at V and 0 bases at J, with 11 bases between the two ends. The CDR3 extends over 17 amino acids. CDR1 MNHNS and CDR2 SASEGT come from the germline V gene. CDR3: CASSEAPGSSTNEKLFF. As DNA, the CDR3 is TGTGCCAGCAGTGAAGCGCCAGGATCCTCAACTAATGAAAAACTGTTTTTT.

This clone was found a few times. The chain's CDR3 is CASSYWTGVTGELFF. The CDR3 nucleotides read TGTGCCAGCAGTTACTGGACAGGGGTAACCGGGGAGCTGTTTTTT. This sequence joins TRBV27 and TRBJ2-2; 9 nucleotides agree with TRBD1. V was pared by 4 bases and J by 5 bases, with 5 bases of the junction left unmatched. This CDR3 is built from 15 residues. Germline assignment: CDR1 MNHEY and CDR2 SMNVEV (reference sequence).

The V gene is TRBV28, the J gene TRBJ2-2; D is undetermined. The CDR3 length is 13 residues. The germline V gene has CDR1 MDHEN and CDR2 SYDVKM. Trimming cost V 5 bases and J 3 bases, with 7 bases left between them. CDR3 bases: TGTGCCAGCAGTGCAGCGCACACCGGGGAGCTGTTTTTT. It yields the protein CASSAAHTGELFF.

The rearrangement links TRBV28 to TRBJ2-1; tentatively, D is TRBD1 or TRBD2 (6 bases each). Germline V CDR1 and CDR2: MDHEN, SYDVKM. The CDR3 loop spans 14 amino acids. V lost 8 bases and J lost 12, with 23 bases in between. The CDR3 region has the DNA TGTGCCAGCCAGAGGGGGGACCTCCCTACACGGCAGTTCTTC. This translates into CASQRGDLPTRQFF.

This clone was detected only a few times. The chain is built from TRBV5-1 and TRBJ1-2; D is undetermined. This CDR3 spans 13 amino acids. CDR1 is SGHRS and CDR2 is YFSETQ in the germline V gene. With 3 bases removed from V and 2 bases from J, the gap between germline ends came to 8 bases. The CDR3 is CASSSRSNYGYTF. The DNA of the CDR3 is TGCGCCAGCAGCTCCCGATCCAACTATGGCTACACCTTC.

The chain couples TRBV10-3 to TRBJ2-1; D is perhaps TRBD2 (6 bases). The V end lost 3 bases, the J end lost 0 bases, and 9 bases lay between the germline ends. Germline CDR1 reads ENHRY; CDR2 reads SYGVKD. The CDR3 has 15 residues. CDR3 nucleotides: TGTGCCATCAGTGATTCCGGGGGCTCCTACAATGAGCAGTTCTTC. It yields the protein CAISDSGGSYNEQFF.

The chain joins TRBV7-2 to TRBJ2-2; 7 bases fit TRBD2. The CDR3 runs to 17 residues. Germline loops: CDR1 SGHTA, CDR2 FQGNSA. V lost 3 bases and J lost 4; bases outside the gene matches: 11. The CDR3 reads CASSLVTSDLGTGELFF. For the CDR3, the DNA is TGTGCCAGCAGCTTGGTTACTAGCGACCTGGGCACCGGGGAGCTGTTTTTT.

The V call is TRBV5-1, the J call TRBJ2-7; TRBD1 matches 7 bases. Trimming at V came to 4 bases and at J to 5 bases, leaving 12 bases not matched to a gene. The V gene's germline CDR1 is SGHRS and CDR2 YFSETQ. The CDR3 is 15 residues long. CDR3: CASSPKTGKGHEQYF. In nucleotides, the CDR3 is TGCGCCAGCAGCCCGAAGACAGGGAAGGGGCACGAGCAGTACTTC.

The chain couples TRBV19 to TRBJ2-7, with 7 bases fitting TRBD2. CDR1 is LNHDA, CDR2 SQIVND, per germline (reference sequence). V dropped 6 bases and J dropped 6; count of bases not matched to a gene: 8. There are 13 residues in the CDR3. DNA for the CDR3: TGTGCCAGTAGACCCCGGGAGGCCCCCGAGCAGTACTTC. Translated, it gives CASRPREAPEQYF.

The CDR3 protein is CASSTGGVGEKLFF. The CDR3, as DNA: TGCGCCAGCAGCACAGGGGGCGTTGGTGAAAAACTGTTTTTT. V gene TRBV5-1 combines with J gene TRBJ1-4, with 9 bases identical to TRBD1. The CDR3 is 14 amino acids. Germline V gives CDR1 SGHRS, CDR2 YFSETQ. J gave up 7 bases and V 4 bases, and 5 bases lay outside the gene matches.

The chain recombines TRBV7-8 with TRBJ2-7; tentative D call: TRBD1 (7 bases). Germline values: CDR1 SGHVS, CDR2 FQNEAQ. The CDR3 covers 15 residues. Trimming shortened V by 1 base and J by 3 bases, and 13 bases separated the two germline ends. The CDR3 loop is CASSLVRGTVYEQYF. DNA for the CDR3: TGTGCCAGCAGCTTAGTCCGGGGGACAGTCTACGAGCAGTACTTC.

CDR3 coding DNA: TGTGCCAGCAGCCCCCGGACTAGCGGGTACAATGAGCAGTTCTTC. Translation gives CASSPRTSGYNEQFF. V gene TRBV7-9 combines with J gene TRBJ2-1; 11 bases line up with TRBD2. Trimming cost V 5 bases and J 4 bases; bases outside gene matches: 4. The CDR3 covers 15 residues. CDR1 SEHNR and CDR2 FQNEAQ come from the germline V gene (reference sequence).

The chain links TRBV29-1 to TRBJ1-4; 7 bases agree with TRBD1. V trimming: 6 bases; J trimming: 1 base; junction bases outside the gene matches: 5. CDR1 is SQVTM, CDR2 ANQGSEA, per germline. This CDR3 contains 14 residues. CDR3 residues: CSVGRQGTNEKLFF. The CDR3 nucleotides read TGCAGCGTCGGTCGACAGGGAACTAATGAAAAACTGTTTTTT.

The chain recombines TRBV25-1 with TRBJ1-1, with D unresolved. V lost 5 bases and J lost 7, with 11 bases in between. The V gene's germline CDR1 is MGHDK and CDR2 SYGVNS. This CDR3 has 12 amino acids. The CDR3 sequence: CASSLGGVEAFF. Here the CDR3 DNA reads TGTGCCAGCAGTTTAGGCGGGGTTGAAGCTTTCTTT. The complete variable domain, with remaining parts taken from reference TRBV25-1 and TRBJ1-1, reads EADIYQTPRYLVIGTGKKITLECSQTMGHDKMYWYQQDPGMELHLIHYSYGVNSTEKGDLSSESTVSRIRTEHFPLTLESARPSHTSQYLCASSLGGVEAFFGQGTRLTVV.

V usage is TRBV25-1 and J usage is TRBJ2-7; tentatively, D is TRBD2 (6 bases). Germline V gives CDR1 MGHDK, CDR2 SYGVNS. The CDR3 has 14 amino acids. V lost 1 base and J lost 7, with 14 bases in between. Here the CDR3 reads CASSEWRGPGEQYF. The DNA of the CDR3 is TGTGCCAGCAGTGAATGGAGGGGCCCGGGGGAGCAGTACTTC.

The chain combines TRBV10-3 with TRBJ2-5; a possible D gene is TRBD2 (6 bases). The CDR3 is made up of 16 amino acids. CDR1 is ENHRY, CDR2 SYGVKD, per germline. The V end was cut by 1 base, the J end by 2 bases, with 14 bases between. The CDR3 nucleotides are TGTGCCATCAGTGAGTACCCCCGGGACTCACAAGAGACCCAGTACTTC. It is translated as CAISEYPRDSQETQYF.

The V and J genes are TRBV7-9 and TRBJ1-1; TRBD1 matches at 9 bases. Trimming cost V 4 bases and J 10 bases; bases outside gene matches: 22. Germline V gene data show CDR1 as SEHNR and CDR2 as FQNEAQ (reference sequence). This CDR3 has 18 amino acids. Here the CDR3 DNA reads TGTGCCAGCAGCTCCTCTCGCGGTTCTGGGACAGGGATAGTTGTAGCTTTCTTT. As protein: CASSSSRGSGTGIVVAFF. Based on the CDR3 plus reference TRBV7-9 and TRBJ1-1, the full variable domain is DTGVSQNPRHKITKRGQNVTFRCDPISEHNRLYWYRQTLGQGPEFLTYFQNEAQLEKSRLLSDRFSAERPKGSFSTLEIQRTEQGDSAMYLCASSSSRGSGTGIVVAFFGQGTRLTVV.

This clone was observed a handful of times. CDR3 sequence: CASSVETEAFF. In nucleotides, the CDR3 is TGTGCCAGCAGCGTAGAGACTGAAGCTTTCTTT. The rearrangement links TRBV5-6 to TRBJ1-1; D unclear. Germline V gene data show CDR1 as SGHDT and CDR2 as YYEEEE. The length of the CDR3 is 11 residues. Trimming shortened V by 4 bases and J by 5 bases, and 6 bases separated the two germline ends.

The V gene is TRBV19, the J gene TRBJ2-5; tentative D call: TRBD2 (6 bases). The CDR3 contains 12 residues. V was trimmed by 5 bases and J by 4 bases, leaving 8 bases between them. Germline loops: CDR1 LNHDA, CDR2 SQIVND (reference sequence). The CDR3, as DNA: TGTGCCAGTAGTCTGGAGGGAGAGACCCAGTACTTC. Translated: CASSLEGETQYF.

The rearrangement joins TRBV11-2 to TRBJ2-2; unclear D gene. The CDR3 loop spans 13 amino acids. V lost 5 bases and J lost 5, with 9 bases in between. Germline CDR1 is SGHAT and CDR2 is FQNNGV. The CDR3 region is CASSPQRTGELFF. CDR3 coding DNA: TGTGCCAGCAGCCCGCAAAGAACCGGGGAGCTGTTTTTT.

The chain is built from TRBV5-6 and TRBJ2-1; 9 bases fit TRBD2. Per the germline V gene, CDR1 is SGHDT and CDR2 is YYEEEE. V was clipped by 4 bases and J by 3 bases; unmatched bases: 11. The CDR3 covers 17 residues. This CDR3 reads CASSLRLTSGNYNEQFF. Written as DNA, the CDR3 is TGTGCCAGCAGCCTCCGGTTGACTAGCGGCAACTACAATGAGCAGTTCTTC.

This CDR3 is CASSPRLAGGHNNEQFF. The CDR3 region has the DNA TGTGCCAGCAGCCCCCGACTAGCGGGGGGCCATAACAATGAGCAGTTCTTC. This rearrangement joins TRBV4-2 to TRBJ2-1; 13 positions agree with TRBD2. Germline V lookup: CDR1 LGHNA, CDR2 YNFKEQ. Trimming took 4 bases from V and 5 from J; bases not matched to a gene: 8. The CDR3 runs 17 residues.

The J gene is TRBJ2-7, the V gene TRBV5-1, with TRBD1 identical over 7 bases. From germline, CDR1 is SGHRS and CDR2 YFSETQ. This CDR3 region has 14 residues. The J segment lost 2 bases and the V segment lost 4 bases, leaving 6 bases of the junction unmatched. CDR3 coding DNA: TGCGCCAGCAGCATAGACAGGGTTACCTACGAGCAGTACTTC. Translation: CASSIDRVTYEQYF.

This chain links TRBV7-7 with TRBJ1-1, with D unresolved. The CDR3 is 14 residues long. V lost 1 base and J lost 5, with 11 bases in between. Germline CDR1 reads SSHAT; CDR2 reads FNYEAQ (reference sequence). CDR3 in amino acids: CASSLEVGETEAFF. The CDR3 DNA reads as TGTGCCAGCAGCTTAGAGGTTGGGGAAACTGAAGCTTTCTTT.

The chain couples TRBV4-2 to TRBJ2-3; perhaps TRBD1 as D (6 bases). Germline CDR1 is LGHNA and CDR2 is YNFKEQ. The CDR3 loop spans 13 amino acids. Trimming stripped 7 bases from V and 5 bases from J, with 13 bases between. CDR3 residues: CASTEIRGDTQYF. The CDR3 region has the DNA TGTGCCAGCACGGAGATCAGGGGAGATACGCAGTATTTT.